These 17 T cell receptor beta chains share one sample of origin, sequenced in a study of T cell changes during pregnancy in multiple sclerosis. Sequenced by immunoSEQ multiplex PCR; TCRdb stores in-frame clones only, minus some. The sample yields approximately 43,000 clones, 80% to 90% seen once. Sample: CD4+ T cells from peripheral blood mononuclear cells, taken before pregnancy. The receptors shown here come from a female donor with multiple sclerosis, enrolled in a pregnancy study.

This rearrangement joins TRBV5-1 to TRBJ1-2, with TRBD1 matching over 7 bases. The V gene's germline CDR1 is SGHRS and CDR2 YFSETQ. V lost 3 bases to trimming and J lost 7 bases; unmatched junction nucleotides: 12. The CDR3 contains 15 residues. CDR3 amino acids: CASSWETGLPGGYTF. CDR3 in DNA: TGCGCCAGCAGCTGGGAGACAGGGCTCCCCGGTGGCTACACCTTC.

The chain is built from TRBV20-1 and TRBJ1-2; no firm D call. The CDR3 spans 11 residues. The V gene lost 1 base and the J gene lost 8 bases, with 8 bases spanning the gap. In germline, CDR1 is DFQATT, CDR2 SNEGSKA (reference sequence). In DNA form, the CDR3 reads TGCAGTGCTAGAGTAGTACGAGGCTACACCTTC. Protein sequence: CSARVVRGYTF.

The genes are TRBV4-2 and TRBJ1-2, with D hard to call. Trimming shortened V by 1 base and J by 4 bases, and 10 bases separated the two germline ends. The CDR3 length is 14 residues. CDR1 is LGHNA and CDR2 is YNFKEQ in the germline V gene. The CDR3 coding sequence is TGTGCCAGCAGCCAAGTGGAACAGAGCTATGGCTACACCTTC. It specifies CASSQVEQSYGYTF.

This clone has more than one count but fewer than ten. The chain couples TRBV14 to TRBJ2-5, with 11 bases that match TRBD2. This CDR3 contains 15 residues. Looked up from germline, CDR1 is SGHDN and CDR2 is FVKESK. V lost 5 bases, J lost 5 bases, and 7 bases stayed unmatched. CDR3 sequence: CASSLVLAGVETQYF. The CDR3 region has the DNA TGTGCCAGCAGCTTAGTACTAGCGGGAGTCGAGACCCAGTACTTC.

The chain is built from TRBV7-8 and TRBJ2-7; 13 bases match TRBD2. This CDR3 has 17 amino acids. Losses at the gene ends were 4 bases for V and 2 bases for J; bases not matched to a gene: 8. Germline loops: CDR1 SGHVS, CDR2 FQNEAQ. The CDR3 loop reads CASSSRRTSGRAYEQYF. In DNA form, the CDR3 reads TGTGCCAGCAGCTCGCGACGGACTAGCGGGAGAGCCTACGAGCAGTACTTC.

The chain uses TRBV30 and TRBJ1-4, with 8 bases fitting TRBD1. V dropped 5 bases and J dropped 4; count of bases not matched to a gene: 9. Germline values: CDR1 GTSNPN, CDR2 SVGIG (reference sequence). The CDR3 loop spans 15 amino acids. The CDR3 DNA sequence: TGTGCCTGGGGTCCCTTACAGGGGGATAATGAAAAACTGTTTTTT. The encoded protein is CAWGPLQGDNEKLFF.

In its sample, this clone was seen once. CDR3 region: CASSLAGGTDTQYF. For the CDR3, the DNA is TGTGCCAGTAGTCTAGCGGGGGGCACAGATACGCAGTATTTT. V is TRBV19 and J is TRBJ2-3; 10 nucleotides match TRBD2. CDR1 and CDR2 (germline): LNHDA, SQIVND (reference sequence). Losses at the gene ends were 5 bases for V and 1 base for J; bases not matched to a gene: 0. The CDR3 runs 14 residues.

The rearrangement joins TRBV19 to TRBJ2-3; 7 nucleotides match TRBD1. V lost 1 base, J lost 3 bases, and 7 bases stayed unmatched. This CDR3 contains 16 residues. CDR1 is LNHDA and CDR2 is SQIVND in the germline V gene (reference sequence). CDR3 sequence: CASSIGLQGRTDTQYF. CDR3 coding DNA: TGTGCCAGTAGTATAGGATTACAGGGGAGAACAGATACGCAGTATTTT.

V gene TRBV7-9 combines with J gene TRBJ2-2; D gene unclear. Between the trimmed V and J ends, which lost 6 bases and 6 bases, there was a span of 14 bases. CDR3 length: 14 residues. The germline V gene encodes CDR1 SEHNR and CDR2 FQNEAQ (reference sequence). In DNA, the CDR3 is TGTGCCAGCAGGGCCGCAGGCACGGCCGGGGAGCTGTTTTTT. It codes for CASRAAGTAGELFF.

In its sample, this clone was seen once. V and J are TRBV19 and TRBJ1-1; D is possibly TRBD1 (6 bases). This CDR3 contains 14 residues. Germline loops: CDR1 LNHDA, CDR2 SQIVND (reference sequence). Between the trimmed V and J ends, which lost 3 bases and 5 bases, there was a span of 13 bases. In nucleotides, the CDR3 is TGTGCCAGTAGTATGGATCTGCAGGGGACTGAAGCTTTCTTT. This translates into CASSMDLQGTEAFF.

The CDR3 DNA reads as TGTGCCAGCTCTCTAGGACAGGGGAACGAGCAGTACTTC. Protein: CASSLGQGNEQYF. The chain recombines TRBV18 with TRBJ2-7, with 9 positions matching TRBD1. CDR1 is KGHSH, CDR2 LQKENI, per germline. Trimming removed 6 bases from V and 5 bases from J; junction bases left unmatched: 5. The CDR3 loop spans 13 amino acids.

J is TRBJ2-2 and V is TRBV11-2; D possibly corresponds to TRBD1 (5 bases). Germline V gene sequence: CDR1 SGHAT, CDR2 FQNNGV. The CDR3 sequence is 15 residues long. Trimming removed 0 bases at V and 7 bases at J, with 12 bases between. The CDR3 loop is CASSLDQGTGGELFF. The CDR3 DNA reads TGTGCCAGCAGCTTAGATCAGGGTACCGGCGGGGAGCTGTTTTTT.

The chain joins TRBV28 to TRBJ2-4; D perhaps matches TRBD2 (6 bases). Germline CDR1 is MDHEN and CDR2 is SYDVKM. Trimming stripped 6 bases from V and 9 bases from J, with 18 bases between. The CDR3 contains 14 residues. CDR3 coding DNA: TGTGCCAGCAGCCCCGCGGAGGGGATACGCATTCAGTACTTC. Encoded protein: CASSPAEGIRIQYF.

The chain couples TRBV19 to TRBJ1-1, with 7 positions matching TRBD1. CDR1 and CDR2 (germline): LNHDA, SQIVND (reference sequence). Trimming at V came to 7 bases and at J to 2 bases, leaving 10 bases not matched to a gene. CDR3 length: 15 residues. The CDR3 loop reads CASNNRGLGNTEAFF. CDR3 bases: TGTGCCAGTAACAACAGGGGATTGGGTAACACTGAAGCTTTCTTT.

This chain joins TRBV20-1 and TRBJ1-4; unclear D gene. The germline CDR1 and CDR2 sequences are DFQATT and SNEGSKA (reference sequence). CDR3 length: 11 amino acids. V was trimmed by 7 bases and J by 7 bases, leaving 10 bases between them. DNA for the CDR3: TGCAGTGTCGGACTGGGTGAAAAACTGTTTTTT. It specifies CSVGLGEKLFF.

The gene calls are TRBV5-5 and TRBJ2-5; perhaps TRBD2 as D (6 bases). Germline V CDR1 and CDR2: SGHKS, YYEKEE (reference sequence). V was clipped by 5 bases and J by 5 bases, with 10 bases between them. The CDR3 is 12 amino acids. DNA of the CDR3: TGTGCCAGCAGTCCGGAGGGGGAGACCCAGTACTTC. Translating gives CASSPEGETQYF.

The V and J genes are TRBV18 and TRBJ2-5; D possibly corresponds to TRBD1 (5 bases). This CDR3 comprises 15 residues. V was trimmed by 2 bases and J by 1 base, leaving 11 bases between them. Per germline, CDR1 KGHSH and CDR2 LQKENI. The CDR3 region is CASSPLVGAQETQYF. The CDR3 coding sequence is TGTGCCAGCTCACCATTAGTTGGGGCCCAAGAGACCCAGTACTTC.